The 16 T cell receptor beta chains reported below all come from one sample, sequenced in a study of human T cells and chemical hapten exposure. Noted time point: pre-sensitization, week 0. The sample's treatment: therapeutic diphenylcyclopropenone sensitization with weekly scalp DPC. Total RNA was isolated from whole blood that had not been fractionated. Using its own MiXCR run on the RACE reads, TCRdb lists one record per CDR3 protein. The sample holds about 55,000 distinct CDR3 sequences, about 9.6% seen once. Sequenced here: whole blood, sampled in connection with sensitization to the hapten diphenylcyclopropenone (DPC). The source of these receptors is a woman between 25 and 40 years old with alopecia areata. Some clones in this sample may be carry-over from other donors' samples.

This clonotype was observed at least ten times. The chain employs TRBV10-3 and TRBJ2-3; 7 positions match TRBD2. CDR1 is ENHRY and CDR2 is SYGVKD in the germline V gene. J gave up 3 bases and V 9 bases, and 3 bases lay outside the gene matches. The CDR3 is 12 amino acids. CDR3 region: CAIAGSTDTQYF. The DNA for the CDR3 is TGTGCCATAGCGGGGAGTACAGATACGCAGTATTTT.

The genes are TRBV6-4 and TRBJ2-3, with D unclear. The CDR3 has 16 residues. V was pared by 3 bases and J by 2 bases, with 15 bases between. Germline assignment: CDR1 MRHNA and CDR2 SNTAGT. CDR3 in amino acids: CASSESGRHDTDTQYF. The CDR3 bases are TGTGCCAGCAGTGAATCCGGGCGGCATGACACAGATACGCAGTATTTT.

The CDR3 loop reads CASREGGTNEKLFF. The CDR3 DNA sequence: TGTGCCAGTAGAGAGGGGGGAACTAATGAAAAACTGTTTTTT. This chain joins TRBV19 and TRBJ1-4, with D perhaps matching TRBD1 (6 bases). This CDR3 is 14 amino acids long. V shed 6 bases and J shed 1 base, with 9 bases lying between them. Germline CDR1 LNHDA, CDR2 SQIVND (reference sequence). The entire variable domain, with the rest obtained from reference TRBV19 and TRBJ1-4, is as follows: DGGITQSPKYLFRKEGQNVTLSCEQNLNHDAMYWYRQDPGQGLRLIYYSQIVNDFQKGDIAEGYSVSREKKESFPLTVTSAQKNPTAFYLCASREGGTNEKLFFGSGTQLSVL.

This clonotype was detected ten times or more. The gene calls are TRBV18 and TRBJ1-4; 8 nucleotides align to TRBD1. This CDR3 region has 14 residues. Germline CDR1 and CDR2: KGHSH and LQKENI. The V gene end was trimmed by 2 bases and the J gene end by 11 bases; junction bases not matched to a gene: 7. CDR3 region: CASSPSRQGWKLFF. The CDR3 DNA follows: TGTGCCAGCTCACCATCTCGACAGGGGTGGAAACTGTTTTTT.

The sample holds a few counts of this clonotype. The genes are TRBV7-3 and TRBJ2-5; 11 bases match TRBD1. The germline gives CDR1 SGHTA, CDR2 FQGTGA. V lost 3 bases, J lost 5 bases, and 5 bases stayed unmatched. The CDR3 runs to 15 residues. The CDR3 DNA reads TGTGCCAGCAGCTTCGGACAGGGGGCCGGGGAGACCCAGTACTTC. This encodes CASSFGQGAGETQYF.

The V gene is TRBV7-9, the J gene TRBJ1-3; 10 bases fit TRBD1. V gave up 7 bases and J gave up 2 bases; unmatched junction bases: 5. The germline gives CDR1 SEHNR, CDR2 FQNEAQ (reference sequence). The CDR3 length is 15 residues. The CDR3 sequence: CASNRQGAAGNTIYF. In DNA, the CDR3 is TGTGCCAGCAACCGACAGGGGGCGGCTGGAAACACCATATATTTT. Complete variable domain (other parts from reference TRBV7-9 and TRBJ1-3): DTGVSQNPRHKITKRGQNVTFRCDPISEHNRLYWYRQTLGQGPEFLTYFQNEAQLEKSRLLSDRFSAERPKGSFSTLEIQRTEQGDSAMYLCASNRQGAAGNTIYFGEGSWLTVV.

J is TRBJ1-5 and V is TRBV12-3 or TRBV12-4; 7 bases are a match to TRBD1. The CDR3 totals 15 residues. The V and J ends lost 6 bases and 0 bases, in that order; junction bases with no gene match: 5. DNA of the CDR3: TGTGCCAGCAGCGGACAGGTTTCTAGCAATCAGCCCCAGCATTTT. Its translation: CASSGQVSSNQPQHF.

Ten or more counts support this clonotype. The CDR3 sequence: CASSQDRGREGTGELFF. CDR3 nucleotide sequence: TGCGCCAGCAGCCAAGATAGGGGGCGAGAGGGAACCGGGGAGCTGTTTTTT. The chain couples TRBV4-3 to TRBJ2-2, with TRBD1 matching over 7 bases. The V gene's germline CDR1 is LGHNA and CDR2 YSLEER. The CDR3 runs 17 residues. The junction had 9 bases not matched to a gene; V was cut back by 0 bases and J by 5 bases.

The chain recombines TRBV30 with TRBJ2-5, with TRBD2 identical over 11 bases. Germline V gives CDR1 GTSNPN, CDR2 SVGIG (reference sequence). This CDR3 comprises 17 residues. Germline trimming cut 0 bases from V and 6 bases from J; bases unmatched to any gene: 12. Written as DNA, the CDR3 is TGTGCCTGGAGTGTACGAGATAGCGGGGGGGCCAAAAAGACCCAGTACTTC. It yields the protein CAWSVRDSGGAKKTQYF. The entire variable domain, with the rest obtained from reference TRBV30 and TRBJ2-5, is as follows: SQTIHQWPATLVQPVGSPLSLECTVEGTSNPNLYWYRQAAGRGLQLLFYSVGIGQISSEVPQNLSASRPQDRQFILSSKKLLLSDSGFYLCAWSVRDSGGAKKTQYFGPGTRLLVL.

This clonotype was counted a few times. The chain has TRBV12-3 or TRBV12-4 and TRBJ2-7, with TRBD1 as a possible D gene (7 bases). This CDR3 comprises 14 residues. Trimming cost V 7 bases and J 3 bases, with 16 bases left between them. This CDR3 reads CASKEGAAVYEQYF. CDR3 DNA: TGTGCCAGCAAGGAGGGGGCGGCGGTCTACGAGCAGTACTTC.

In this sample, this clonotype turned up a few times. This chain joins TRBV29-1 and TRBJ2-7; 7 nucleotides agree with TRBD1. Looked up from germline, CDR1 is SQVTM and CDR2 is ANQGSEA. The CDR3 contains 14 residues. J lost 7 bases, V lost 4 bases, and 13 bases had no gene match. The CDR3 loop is CSVVKGATKREQYF. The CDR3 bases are TGCAGCGTTGTGAAGGGGGCCACGAAGCGGGAGCAGTACTTC.

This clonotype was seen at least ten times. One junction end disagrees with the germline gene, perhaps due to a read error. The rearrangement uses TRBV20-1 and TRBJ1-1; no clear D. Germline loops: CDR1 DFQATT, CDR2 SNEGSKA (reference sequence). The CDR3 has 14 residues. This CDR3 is CSAPSVGSNAEAFF. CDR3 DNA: TGCAGTGCTCCCAGCGTGGGATCGAACGCTGAAGCTTTCTTT.

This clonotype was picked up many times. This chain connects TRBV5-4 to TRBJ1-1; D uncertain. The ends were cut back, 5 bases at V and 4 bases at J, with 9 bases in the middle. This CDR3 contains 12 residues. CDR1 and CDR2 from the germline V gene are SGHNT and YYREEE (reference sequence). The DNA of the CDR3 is TGTGCCAGCAGGAGTCAGGCCACTGAAGCTTTCTTT. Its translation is CASRSQATEAFF.

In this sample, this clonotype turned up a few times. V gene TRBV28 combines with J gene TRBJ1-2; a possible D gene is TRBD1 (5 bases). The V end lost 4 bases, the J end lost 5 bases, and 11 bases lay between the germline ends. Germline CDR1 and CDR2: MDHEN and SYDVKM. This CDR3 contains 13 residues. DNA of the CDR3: TGTGCCAGCAGTTCCAGGGATCCTTATGGCTACACCTTC. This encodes CASSSRDPYGYTF.

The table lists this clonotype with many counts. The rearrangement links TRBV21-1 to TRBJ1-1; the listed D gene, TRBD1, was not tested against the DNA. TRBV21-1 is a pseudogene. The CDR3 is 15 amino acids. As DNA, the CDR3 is TGTGCCAGCAGCAAAGCGTTAGGGGGGCAGAATGAAGCTTTCTTT. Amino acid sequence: CASSKALGGQNEAFF.

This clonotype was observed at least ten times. CDR3 sequence: CASSHSAGGGQPQHF. The CDR3 region has the DNA TGTGCCAGCAGCCACTCGGCGGGGGGGGGTCAGCCCCAGCATTTT. The chain links TRBV3-1 to TRBJ1-5; D is perhaps TRBD1 (5 bases). V was pared by 3 bases and J by 6 bases, with 15 bases between. Germline-derived CDR1 and CDR2 are LGHDT and YNNKEL (reference sequence). The CDR3 loop spans 15 amino acids.